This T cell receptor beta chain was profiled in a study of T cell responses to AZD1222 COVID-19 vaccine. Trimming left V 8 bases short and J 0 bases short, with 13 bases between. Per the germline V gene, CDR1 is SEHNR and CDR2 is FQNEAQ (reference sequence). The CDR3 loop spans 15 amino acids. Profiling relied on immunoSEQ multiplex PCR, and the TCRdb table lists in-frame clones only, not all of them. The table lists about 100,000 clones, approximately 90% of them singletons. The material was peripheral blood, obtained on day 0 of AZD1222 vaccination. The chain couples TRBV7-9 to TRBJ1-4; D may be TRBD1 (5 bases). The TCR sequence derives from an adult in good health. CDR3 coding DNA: TGTGCCAGCCGCCGTACAGGTTCAACTAATGAAAAACTGTTTTTT. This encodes CASRRTGSTNEKLFF.